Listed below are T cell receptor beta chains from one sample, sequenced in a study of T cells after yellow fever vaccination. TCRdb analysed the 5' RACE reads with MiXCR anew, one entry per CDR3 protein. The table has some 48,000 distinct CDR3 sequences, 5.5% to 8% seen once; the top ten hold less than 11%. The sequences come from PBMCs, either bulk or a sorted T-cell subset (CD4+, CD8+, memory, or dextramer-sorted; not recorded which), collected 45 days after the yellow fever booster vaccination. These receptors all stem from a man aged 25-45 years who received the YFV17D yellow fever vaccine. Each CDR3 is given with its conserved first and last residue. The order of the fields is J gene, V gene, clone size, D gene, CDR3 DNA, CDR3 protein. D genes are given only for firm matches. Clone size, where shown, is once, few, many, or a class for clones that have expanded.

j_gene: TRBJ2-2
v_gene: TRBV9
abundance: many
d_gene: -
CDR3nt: TGTGCCAGCAGCCCCCGGACTACGGGGAACACCGGGGAGCTGTTTTTT
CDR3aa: CASSPRTTGNTGELFF

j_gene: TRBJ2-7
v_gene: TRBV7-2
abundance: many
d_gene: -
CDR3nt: TGTGCCAGCACCAACTCCTACGAGCAGTACTTC
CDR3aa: CASTNSYEQYF

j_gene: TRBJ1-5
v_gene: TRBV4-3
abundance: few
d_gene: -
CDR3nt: TGCGCCAGCAGCCCCTCGGCGGGCAATCAGCCCCAGCATTTT
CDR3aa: CASSPSAGNQPQHF

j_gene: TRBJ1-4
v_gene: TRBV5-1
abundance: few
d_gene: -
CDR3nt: TGCGCCAGCAGATATAATGAAAAACTGTTTTTT
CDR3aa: CASRYNEKLFF

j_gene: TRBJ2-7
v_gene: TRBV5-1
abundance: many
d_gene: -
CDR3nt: TGCGCCAGCAGCCCGGGAGCCGAGGGTTACGAGCAGTACTTC
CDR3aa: CASSPGAEGYEQYF

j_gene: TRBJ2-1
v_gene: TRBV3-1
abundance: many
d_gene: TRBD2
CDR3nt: TGTGCCAGCAGCCAAGACCTAGCGGACCCCACCTACAATGAGCAGTTCTTC
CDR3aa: CASSQDLADPTYNEQFF

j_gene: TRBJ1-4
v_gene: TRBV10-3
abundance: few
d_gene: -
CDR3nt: TGTGCCACCGGGCCAGCTAATGAAAAACTGTTTTTT
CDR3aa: CATGPANEKLFF

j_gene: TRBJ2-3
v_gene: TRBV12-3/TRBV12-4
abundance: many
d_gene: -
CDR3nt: TGTGCCAGCAGGACAGGCTACACAGATACGCAGTATTTT
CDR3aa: CASRTGYTDTQYF

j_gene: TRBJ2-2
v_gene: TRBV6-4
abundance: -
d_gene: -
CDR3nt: TGTGCCAGCAGTGCGGGAGAGGGGAACACCGGGGAGCTGTTTTTT
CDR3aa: CASSAGEGNTGELFF

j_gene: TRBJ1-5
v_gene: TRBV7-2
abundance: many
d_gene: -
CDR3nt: TGTGCCAGCGGCAACTATAGCAATCAGCCCCAGCATTTT
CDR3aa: CASGNYSNQPQHF

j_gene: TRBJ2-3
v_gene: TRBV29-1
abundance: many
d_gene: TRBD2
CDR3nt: TGCAGCGTTGACCCCGGGACACCGACTAGCGGAACAGATACGCAGTATTTT
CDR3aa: CSVDPGTPTSGTDTQYF

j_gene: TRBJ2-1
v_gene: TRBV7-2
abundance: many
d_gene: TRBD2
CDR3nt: TGTGCCAGCAGCGATACTAGCGCAAACAATGAGCAGTTCTTC
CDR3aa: CASSDTSANNEQFF

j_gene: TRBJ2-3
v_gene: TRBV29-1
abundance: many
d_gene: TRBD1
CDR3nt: TGCAGCGGTACCAGGACAGGGGCCACAGATACGCAGTATTTT
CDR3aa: CSGTRTGATDTQYF

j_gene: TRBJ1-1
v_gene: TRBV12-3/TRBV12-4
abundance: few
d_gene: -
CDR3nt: TGTGCCAGCAGTTTGGGGGAAGGCACTGAAGCTTTCTTT
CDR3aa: CASSLGEGTEAFF

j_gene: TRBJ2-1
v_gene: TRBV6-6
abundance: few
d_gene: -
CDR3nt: TGTGCCAGCAGTAACCGGGACTTCAATGAGCAGTTCTTC
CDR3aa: CASSNRDFNEQFF

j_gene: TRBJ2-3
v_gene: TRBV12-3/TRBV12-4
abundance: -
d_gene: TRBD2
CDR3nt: TGTACCTTCACCGGGACAGAGACTAGCGGGAGGTTCACAGATACGCAGTATTTT
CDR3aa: CTFTGTETSGRFTDTQYF

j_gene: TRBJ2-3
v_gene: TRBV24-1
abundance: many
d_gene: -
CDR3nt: TGTGCCACCAGTGATTCCCGCACTAGCACAGATACGCAGTATTTT
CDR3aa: CATSDSRTSTDTQYF

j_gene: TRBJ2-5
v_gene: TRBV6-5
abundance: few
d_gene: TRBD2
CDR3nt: TGTGCCAGCAGTTATCCGGGACTAGGAGAGACCCAGTACTTC
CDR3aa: CASSYPGLGETQYF

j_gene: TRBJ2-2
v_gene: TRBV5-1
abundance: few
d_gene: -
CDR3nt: TGCGCCAGCAACCAGGACTACCTAACCGGGGAGCTGTTTTTT
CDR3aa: CASNQDYLTGELFF

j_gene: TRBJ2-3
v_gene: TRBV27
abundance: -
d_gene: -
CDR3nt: TGTGCCAGCAGACTCCGGGCCTCGTGGGGCCTTAGCACAGATACGCAGTATTTT
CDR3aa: CASRLRASWGLSTDTQYF

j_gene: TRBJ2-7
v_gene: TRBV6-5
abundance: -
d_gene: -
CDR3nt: TGTGCCAGCATCCCGAGGGCCGGCGCCTACGAGCAGTACTTC
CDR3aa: CASIPRAGAYEQYF

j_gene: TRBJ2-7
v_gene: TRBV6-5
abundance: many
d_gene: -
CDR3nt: TGTGCCAGCAGTTACTCGAGGGGATCTTGGTCCTACGAGCAGTACTTC
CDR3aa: CASSYSRGSWSYEQYF

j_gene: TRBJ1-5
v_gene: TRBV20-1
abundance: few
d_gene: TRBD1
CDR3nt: TGCAGTGCCGGGACAGACGGCAATCAGCCCCAGCATTTT
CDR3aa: CSAGTDGNQPQHF

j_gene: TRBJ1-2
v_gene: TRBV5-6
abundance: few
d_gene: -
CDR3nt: TGTGCCAGCAGCCCCGGGGGACGGAACTATGGCTACACCTTC
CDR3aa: CASSPGGRNYGYTF

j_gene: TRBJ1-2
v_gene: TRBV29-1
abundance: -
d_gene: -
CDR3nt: TGCAGCGTTCAGGGCGGGGAAGGTGGCTACACCTTC
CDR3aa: CSVQGGEGGYTF

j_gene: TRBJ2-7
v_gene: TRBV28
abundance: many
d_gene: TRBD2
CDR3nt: TGTGCCAGCAGTCCGGGAGGGCCATACGAGCAGTACTTC
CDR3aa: CASSPGGPYEQYF

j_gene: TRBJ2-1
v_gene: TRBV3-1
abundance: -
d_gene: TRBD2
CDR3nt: TGTGCCAGCAGCCAAAGACTAGCGCGGGGCAATGAGCAGTTCTTC
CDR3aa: CASSQRLARGNEQFF

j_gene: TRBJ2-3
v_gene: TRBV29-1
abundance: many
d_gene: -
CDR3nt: TGCAGCGTGGCCCCCCGGAAGTTGGGCACAGATACGCAGTATTTT
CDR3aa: CSVAPRKLGTDTQYF

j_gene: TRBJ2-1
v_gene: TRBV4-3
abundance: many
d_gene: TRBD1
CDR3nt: TGCGCCAGCAGCCAAGTCTATTCGGACAGGGTAAGGTCCAATGAGCAGTTCTTC
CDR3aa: CASSQVYSDRVRSNEQFF

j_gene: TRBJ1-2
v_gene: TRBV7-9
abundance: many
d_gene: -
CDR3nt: TGTGCCAGCAGCTACACGGGCTATGGCTACACCTTC
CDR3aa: CASSYTGYGYTF

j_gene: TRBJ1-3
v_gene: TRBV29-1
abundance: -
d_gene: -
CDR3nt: TGCAGCGTCATCTCCTCTGGAAACACCATATATTTT
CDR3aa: CSVISSGNTIYF

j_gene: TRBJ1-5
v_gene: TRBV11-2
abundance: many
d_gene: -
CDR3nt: TGTGCCAGCAGTGACATCACAAGGGACAATGGGCCCCAGCATTTT
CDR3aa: CASSDITRDNGPQHF

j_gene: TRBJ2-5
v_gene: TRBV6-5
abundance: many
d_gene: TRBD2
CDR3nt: TGTGCCAGCAGTCCCGGACTAGATGAGACCCAGTACTTC
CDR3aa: CASSPGLDETQYF

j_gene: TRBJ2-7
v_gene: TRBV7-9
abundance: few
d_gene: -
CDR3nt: TGTGCCAGCAGCTTGGGGCTAAACTACGAGCAGTACTTC
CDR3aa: CASSLGLNYEQYF

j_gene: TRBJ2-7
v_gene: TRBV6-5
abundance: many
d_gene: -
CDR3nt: TGTGCCAGCAGTTACGATGGGACACTCTCCTACGAGCAGTACTTC
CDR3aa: CASSYDGTLSYEQYF

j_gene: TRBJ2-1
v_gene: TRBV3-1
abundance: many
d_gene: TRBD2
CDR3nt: TGTGCCAGCAGCCAACCCCTAGCGGGAGTCTCTGAGCAGTTCTTC
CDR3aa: CASSQPLAGVSEQFF

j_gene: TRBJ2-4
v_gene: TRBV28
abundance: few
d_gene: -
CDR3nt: TGTGCCAGCAGTTTAGTACCCAGCGGCGGGCCCAAAAACATTCAGTACTTC
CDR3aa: CASSLVPSGGPKNIQYF

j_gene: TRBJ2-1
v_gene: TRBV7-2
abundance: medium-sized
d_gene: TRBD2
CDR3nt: TGTGCCAGCAGCTTAGGTGCTAGCGGTTACAATGAGCAGTTCTTC
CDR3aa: CASSLGASGYNEQFF

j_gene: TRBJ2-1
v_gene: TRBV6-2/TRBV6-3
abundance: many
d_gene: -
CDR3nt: TGTGCCAGCGGAGACAGTCGCTCCTACAATGAGCAGTTCTTC
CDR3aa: CASGDSRSYNEQFF

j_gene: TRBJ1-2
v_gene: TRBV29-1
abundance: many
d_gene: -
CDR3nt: TGCAGCGTTGAAGATCGTGGGAGGAACTATGGCTACACCTTC
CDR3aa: CSVEDRGRNYGYTF

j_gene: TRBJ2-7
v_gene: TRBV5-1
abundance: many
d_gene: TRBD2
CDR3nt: TGCGCCAGCAGCTTGGCCGAGGCTAGCGGTATCAGCTCCTACGAGCAGTACTTC
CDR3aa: CASSLAEASGISSYEQYF

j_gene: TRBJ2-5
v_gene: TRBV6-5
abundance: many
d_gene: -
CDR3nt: TGTGCCAGCAGCATTATTGGAGAGACCCAGTACTTC
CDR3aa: CASSIIGETQYF

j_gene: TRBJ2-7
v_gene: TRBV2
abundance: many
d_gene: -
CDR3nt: TGTGCCAGCAGTGAAAGGGGACTGAGCTCCTACGAGCAGTACTTC
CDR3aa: CASSERGLSSYEQYF

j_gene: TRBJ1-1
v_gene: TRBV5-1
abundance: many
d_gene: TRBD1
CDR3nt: TGCGCCAGCAGGGGGGGAGGGGGCGTCACTGAAGCTTTCTTT
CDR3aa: CASRGGGGVTEAFF

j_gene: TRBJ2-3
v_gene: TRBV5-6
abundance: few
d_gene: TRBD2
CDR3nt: TGTGCCAGCAGCTTGGTGGGCGGGAGCCGGGGGGATACGCAGTATTTT
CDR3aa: CASSLVGGSRGDTQYF